Included here is one TCR beta chain sequence, with context. The sample originates from a study of OX40 agonist ivuxolimab in advanced cancers. Turning to the study itself: Ivuxolimab is an agonistic anti-OX40 (CD134) antibody, and patients were treated with it.

CDR1 is MNHEY, CDR2 SMNVEV, per germline (reference sequence). V lost 6 bases and J lost 11, with 22 bases in between. This CDR3 contains 14 residues. The data were produced by immunoSEQ multiplex PCR, yet TCRdb's version contains in-frame clones alone and is incomplete. The sample contains 85,000 to 95,000 clones, about 91% of which appear only once. The TCR sequence derives from an adult with an advanced solid tumor such as melanoma, head and neck, liver or kidney cancer. Source: CD4+ or CD8+ T cells sorted from blood, taken in a trial of the OX40 agonist ivuxolimab. The J gene is TRBJ1-1, the V gene TRBV27, with D maybe TRBD1 (5 bases). CDR3 loop: CASSILGTGLNAFF. DNA for the CDR3: TGTGCCAGCAGCATCCTCGGGACGGGACTTAATGCTTTCTTT.